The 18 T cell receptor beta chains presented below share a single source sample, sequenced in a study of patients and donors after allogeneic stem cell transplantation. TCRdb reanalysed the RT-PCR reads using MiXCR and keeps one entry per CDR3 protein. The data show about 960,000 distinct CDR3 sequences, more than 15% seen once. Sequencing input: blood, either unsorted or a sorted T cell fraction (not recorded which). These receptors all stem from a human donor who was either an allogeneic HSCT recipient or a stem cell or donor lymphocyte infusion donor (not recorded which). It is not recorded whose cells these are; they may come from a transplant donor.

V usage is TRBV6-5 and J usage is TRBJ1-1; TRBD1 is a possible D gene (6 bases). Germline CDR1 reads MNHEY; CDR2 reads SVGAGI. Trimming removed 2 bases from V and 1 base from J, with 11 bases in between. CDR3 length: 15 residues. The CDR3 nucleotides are TGTGCCAGCAGTTACGGGGGGGGCGGGAACACTGAAGCTTTCTTT. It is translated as CASSYGGGGNTEAFF.

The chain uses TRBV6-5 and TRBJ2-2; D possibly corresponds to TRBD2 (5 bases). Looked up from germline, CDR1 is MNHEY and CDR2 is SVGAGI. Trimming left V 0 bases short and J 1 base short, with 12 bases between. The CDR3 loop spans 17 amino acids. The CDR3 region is CASSYSSGGRNTGELFF. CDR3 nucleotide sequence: TGTGCCAGCAGTTACTCGAGCGGAGGAAGGAACACCGGGGAGCTGTTTTTT.

Here the CDR3 reads CASSFGQREGNEAFF. CDR3 sequence (DNA): TGTGCCAGCAGCTTCGGACAGCGCGAGGGAAATGAAGCTTTCTTT. The chain uses TRBV5-4 and TRBJ1-1; tentatively, D is TRBD1 (6 bases). This CDR3 contains 15 residues. Trimming pared 2 bases from V and 7 bases from J, leaving 18 bases between. The germline gives CDR1 SGHNT, CDR2 YYREEE (reference sequence). Using reference TRBV5-4 and TRBJ1-1 for the parts outside the CDR3, the full variable domain is ETGVTQSPTHLIKTRGQQVTLRCSSQSGHNTVSWYQQALGQGPQFIFQYYREEENGRGNFPPRFSGLQFPNYSSELNVNALELDDSALYLCASSFGQREGNEAFFGQGTRLTVV.

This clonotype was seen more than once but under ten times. In DNA form, the CDR3 reads TGTGCCAGCAGCTTGGGGAGCTTGGAGACCCAGTACTTC. It yields the protein CASSLGSLETQYF. The chain links TRBV5-6 to TRBJ2-5; D gene ambiguous. Germline values: CDR1 SGHDT, CDR2 YYEEEE. CDR3 size: 13 residues. Trimming stripped 0 bases from V and 5 bases from J, with 8 bases between.

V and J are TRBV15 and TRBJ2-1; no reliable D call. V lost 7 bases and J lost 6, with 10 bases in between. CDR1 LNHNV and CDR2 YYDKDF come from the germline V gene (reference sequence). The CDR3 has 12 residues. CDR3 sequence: CATTSNSNEQFF. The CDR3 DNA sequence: TGTGCCACCACTAGTAATAGCAATGAGCAGTTCTTC.

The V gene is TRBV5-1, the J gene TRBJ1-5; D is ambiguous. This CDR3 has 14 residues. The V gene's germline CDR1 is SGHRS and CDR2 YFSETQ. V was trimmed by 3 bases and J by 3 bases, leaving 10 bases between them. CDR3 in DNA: TGCGCCAGCAGCTCCGGGGATGTCAATCAGCCCCAGCATTTT. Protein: CASSSGDVNQPQHF. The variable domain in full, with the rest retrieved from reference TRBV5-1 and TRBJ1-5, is KAGVTQTPRYLIKTRGQQVTLSCSPISGHRSVSWYQQTPGQGLQFLFEYFSETQRNKGNFPGRFSGRQFSNSRSEMNVSTLELGDSALYLCASSSGDVNQPQHFGDGTRLSIL.

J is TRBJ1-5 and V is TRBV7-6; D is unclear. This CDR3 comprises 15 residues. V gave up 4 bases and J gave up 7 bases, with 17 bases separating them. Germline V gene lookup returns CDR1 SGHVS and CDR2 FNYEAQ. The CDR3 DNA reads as TGTGCCAGCAGCTCCGTACGGGGATGGGGACAGCCCCAGCATTTT. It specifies CASSSVRGWGQPQHF.

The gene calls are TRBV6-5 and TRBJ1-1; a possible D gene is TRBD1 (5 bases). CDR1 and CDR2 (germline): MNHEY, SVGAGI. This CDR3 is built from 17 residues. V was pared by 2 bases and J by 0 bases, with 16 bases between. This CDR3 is CASSYTHGRGMNTEAFF. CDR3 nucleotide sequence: TGTGCCAGCAGTTACACCCACGGGCGGGGGATGAACACTGAAGCTTTCTTT.

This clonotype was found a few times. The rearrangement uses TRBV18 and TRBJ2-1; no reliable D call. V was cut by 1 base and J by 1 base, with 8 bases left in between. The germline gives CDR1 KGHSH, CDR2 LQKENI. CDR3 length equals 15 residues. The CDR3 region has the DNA TGTGCCAGCTCACCACAGTGGCGGTCCTACAATGAGCAGTTCTTC. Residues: CASSPQWRSYNEQFF.

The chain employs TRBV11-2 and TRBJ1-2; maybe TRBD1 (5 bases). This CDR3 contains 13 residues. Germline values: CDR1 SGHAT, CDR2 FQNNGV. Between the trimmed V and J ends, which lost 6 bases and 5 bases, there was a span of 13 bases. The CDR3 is CASSNPGGYGYTF. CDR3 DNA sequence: TGTGCCAGCAGTAACCCGGGGGGGTATGGCTACACCTTC. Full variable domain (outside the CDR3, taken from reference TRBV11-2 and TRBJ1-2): EAGVAQSPRYKIIEKRQSVAFWCNPISGHATLYWYQQILGQGPKLLIQFQNNGVVDDSQLPKDRFSAERLKGVDSTLKIQPAKLEDSAVYLCASSNPGGYGYTFGSGTRLTVV.

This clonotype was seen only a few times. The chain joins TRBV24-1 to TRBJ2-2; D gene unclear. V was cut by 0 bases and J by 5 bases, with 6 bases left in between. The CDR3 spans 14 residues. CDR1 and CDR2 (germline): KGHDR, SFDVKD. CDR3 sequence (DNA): TGTGCCACCAGTGATTTGGTGGGAACCGGGGAGCTGTTTTTT. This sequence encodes CATSDLVGTGELFF.

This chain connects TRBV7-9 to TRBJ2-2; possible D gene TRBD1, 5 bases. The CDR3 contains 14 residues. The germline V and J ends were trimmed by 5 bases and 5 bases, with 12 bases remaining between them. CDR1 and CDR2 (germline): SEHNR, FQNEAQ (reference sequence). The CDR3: CASSPDRKTGELFF. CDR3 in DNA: TGTGCCAGCAGCCCCGACAGAAAGACCGGGGAGCTGTTTTTT.

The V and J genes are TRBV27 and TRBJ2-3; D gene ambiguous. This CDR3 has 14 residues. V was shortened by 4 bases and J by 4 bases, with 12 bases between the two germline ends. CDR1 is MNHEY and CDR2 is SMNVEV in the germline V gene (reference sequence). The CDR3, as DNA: TGTGCCAGCAGTTATGCGGCTAGTTCAGATACGCAGTATTTT. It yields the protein CASSYAASSDTQYF.

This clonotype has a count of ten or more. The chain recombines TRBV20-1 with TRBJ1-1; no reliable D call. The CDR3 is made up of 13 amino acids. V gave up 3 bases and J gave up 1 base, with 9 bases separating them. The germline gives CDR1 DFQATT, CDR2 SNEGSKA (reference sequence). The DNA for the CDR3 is TGCAGTGCTAGGTCACCCAAGAACACTGAAGCTTTCTTT. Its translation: CSARSPKNTEAFF.

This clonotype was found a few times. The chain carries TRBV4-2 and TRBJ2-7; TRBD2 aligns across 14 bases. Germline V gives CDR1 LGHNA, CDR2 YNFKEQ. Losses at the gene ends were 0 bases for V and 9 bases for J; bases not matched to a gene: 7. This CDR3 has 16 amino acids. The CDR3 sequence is CASSQELRLAGGVQYF. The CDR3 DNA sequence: TGTGCCAGCAGCCAAGAGCTGCGACTAGCGGGAGGGGTGCAGTACTTC.

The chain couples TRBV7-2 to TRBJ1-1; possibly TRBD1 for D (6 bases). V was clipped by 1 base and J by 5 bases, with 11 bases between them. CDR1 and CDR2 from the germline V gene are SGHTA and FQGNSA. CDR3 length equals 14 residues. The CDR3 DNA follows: TGTGCCAGCAGCTTAGTGACCAGGGGAACTGAAGCTTTCTTT. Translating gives CASSLVTRGTEAFF. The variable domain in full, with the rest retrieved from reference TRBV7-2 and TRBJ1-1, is GAGVSQSPSNKVTEKGKDVELRCDPISGHTALYWYRQSLGQGLEFLIYFQGNSAPDKSGLPSDRFSAERTGGSVSTLTIQRTQQEDSAVYLCASSLVTRGTEAFFGQGTRLTVV.

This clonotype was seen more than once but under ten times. CDR3 loop: CASTPDRADQPQHF. The DNA of the CDR3 is TGTGCCAGCACCCCCGACCGGGCTGATCAGCCCCAGCATTTT. V gene TRBV7-2 combines with J gene TRBJ1-5; D remains unclear. The germline gives CDR1 SGHTA, CDR2 FQGNSA. The V end was cut by 7 bases, the J end by 5 bases, with 15 bases between. This CDR3 has 14 amino acids.

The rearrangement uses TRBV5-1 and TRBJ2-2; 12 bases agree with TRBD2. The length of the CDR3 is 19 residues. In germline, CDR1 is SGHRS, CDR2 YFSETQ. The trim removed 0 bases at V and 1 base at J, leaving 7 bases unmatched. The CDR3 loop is CASSLVALAGGKNTGELFF. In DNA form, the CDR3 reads TGCGCCAGCAGCTTGGTTGCCCTAGCGGGAGGGAAGAACACCGGGGAGCTGTTTTTT.